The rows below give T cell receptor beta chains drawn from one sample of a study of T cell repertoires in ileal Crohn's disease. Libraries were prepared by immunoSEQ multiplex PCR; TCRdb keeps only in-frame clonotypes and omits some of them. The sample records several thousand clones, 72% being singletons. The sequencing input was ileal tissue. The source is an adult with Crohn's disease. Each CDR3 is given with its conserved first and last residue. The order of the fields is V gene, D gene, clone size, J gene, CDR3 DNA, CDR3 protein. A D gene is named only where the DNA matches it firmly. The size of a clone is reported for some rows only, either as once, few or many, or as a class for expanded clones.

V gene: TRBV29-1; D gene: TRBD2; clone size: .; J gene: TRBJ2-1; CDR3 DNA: TGCAGCGCCCGGGACCCTGGGAGGGGTGAGCAGTTCTTC; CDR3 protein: CSARDPGRGEQFF
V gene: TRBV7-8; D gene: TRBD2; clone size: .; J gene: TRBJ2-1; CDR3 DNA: TGTGCCAGCAGCTTAGCCCACCGGACTAGCGAGCGCAATGAGCAGTTCTTC; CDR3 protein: CASSLAHRTSERNEQFF
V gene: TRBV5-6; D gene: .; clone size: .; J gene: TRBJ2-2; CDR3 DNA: TGTGCCAGCAGCTTGGTGTCAGGGGCGCACACCGGGGAGCTGTTTTTT; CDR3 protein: CASSLVSGAHTGELFF
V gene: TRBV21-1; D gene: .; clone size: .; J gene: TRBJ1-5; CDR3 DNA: TGTGCCAGCAGCCACATGGCGGGGGATCAGCCCCAGCATTTT; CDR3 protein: CASSHMAGDQPQHF
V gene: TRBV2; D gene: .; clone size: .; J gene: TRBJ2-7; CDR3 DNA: TGTGCCAGCACTGGCTTCTCCACCGAGCAGTACTTC; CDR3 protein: CASTGFSTEQYF
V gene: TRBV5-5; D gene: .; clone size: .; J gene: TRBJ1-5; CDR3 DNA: TGTGCCAGCAGCATCGACACCTATAGCAATCAGCCCCAGCATTTT; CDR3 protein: CASSIDTYSNQPQHF
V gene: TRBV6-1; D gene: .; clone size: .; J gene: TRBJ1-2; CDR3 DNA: TGTGCCAGCAGTGGCCCGGACCCCTATGGCTACACCTTC; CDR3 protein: CASSGPDPYGYTF
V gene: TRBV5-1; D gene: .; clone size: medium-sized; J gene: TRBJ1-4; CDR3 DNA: TGCGCCAGCAGCCCGTTAACAGGGTATGAAAAACTGTTTTTT; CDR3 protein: CASSPLTGYEKLFF
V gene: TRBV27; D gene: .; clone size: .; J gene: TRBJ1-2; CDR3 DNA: TGTGCCAGCGCATCAGGGTACGCTGGCTACACCTTC; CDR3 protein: CASASGYAGYTF
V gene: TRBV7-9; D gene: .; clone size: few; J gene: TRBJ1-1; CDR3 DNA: TGTGCCAGCAGCCCTCGGGGCTGGGAAGCTTTCTTT; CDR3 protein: CASSPRGWEAFF
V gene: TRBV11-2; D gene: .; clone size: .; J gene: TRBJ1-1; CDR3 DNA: TGTGCCAGCAGCTCCTCCCTGTCGGGCACTGAAGCTTTCTTT; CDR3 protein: CASSSSLSGTEAFF
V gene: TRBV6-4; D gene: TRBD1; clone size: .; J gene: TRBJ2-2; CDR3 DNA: TGTGCCAGCAGAGAGACAGGGGGCGTCGGGGAGCTGTTTTTT; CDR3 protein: CASRETGGVGELFF
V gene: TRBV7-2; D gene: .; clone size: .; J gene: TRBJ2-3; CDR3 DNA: TGTGCCAGCAGCTTCGGACAGAATACGCAGTATTTT; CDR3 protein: CASSFGQNTQYF
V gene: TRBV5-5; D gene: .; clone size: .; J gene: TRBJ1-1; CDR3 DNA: TGTGCCAGCAGCTTGGAGTGGGGGAGCGAAGCTTTCTTT; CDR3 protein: CASSLEWGSEAFF
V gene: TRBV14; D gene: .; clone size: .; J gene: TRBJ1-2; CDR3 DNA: TGTGCCAGCAGCCAAGTCTCGGGGGTAATGAGCCGTACTAACTATGGCTACACCTTC; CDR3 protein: CASSQVSGVMSRTNYGYTF
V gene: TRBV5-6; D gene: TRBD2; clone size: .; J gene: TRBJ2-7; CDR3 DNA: TGTGCCAGCAAACCGGGACTAGGGCCCCGCGAGCAGTACTTC; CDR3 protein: CASKPGLGPREQYF
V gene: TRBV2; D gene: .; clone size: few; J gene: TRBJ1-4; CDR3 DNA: TGTGCCAGCAGTTTACAGGGCGGTAGTGAAAAACTGTTTTTT; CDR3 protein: CASSLQGGSEKLFF
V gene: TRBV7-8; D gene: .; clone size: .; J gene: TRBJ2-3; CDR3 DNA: TGTGCCAGCAGCTTACGGGGGGCCTCAGATACGCAGTATTTT; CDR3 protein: CASSLRGASDTQYF
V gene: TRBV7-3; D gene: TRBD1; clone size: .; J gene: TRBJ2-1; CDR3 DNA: TGTGCCAGCAGCGACGCCCGGGACAGGGTAGGTGAGCAGTTCTTC; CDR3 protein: CASSDARDRVGEQFF
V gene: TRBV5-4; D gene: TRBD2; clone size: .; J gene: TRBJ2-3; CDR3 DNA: TGTGCCAGCAGCTGGCTAGCGGGGGGTGGGGCAGATACGCAGTATTTT; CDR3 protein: CASSWLAGGGADTQYF
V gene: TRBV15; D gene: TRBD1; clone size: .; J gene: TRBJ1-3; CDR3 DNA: TGTGCCACCAGCAAACCTGACAGGGGCTCTGGAAACACCATATATTTT; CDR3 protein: CATSKPDRGSGNTIYF
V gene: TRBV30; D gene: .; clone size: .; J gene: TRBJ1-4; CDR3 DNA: TGTGCCTGGAGTGATCGCAGGGGCCATGAAAAACTGTTTTTT; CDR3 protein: CAWSDRRGHEKLFF
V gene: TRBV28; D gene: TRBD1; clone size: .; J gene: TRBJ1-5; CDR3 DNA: TGTGCCAGCAGTTTCGCGGGACAGGGGGCAGCTAGCAATCAGCCCCAGCATTTT; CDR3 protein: CASSFAGQGAASNQPQHF
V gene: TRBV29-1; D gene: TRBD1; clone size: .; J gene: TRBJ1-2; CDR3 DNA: TGCAGCGCTACCGGGACAGAAGGCTATGGCTACACCTTC; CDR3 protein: CSATGTEGYGYTF
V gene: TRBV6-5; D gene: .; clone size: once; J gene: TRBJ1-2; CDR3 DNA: TGTGCCAGCAGTGAGATCTTATATGGCTACACCTTC; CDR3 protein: CASSEILYGYTF
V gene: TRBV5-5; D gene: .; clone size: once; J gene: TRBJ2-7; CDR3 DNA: TGTGCCAGCAGCCATCCGGGAGCTACCTACGAGCAGTACTTC; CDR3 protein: CASSHPGATYEQYF
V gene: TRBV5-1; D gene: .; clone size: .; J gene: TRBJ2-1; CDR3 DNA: TGCGCCAGCAGCTTGGGTGGGACGTACTCCTACAATGAGCAGTTCTTC; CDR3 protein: CASSLGGTYSYNEQFF
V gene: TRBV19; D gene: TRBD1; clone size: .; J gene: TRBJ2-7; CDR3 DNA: TGTGCCAGTAGTCCTACAGGGGTCTACGAGCAGTACTTC; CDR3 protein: CASSPTGVYEQYF
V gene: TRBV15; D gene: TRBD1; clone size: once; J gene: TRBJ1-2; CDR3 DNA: TGTGCCACCAGCAGAGGGATGACAGGGGGGATAAACTATGGCTACACCTTC; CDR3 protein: CATSRGMTGGINYGYTF
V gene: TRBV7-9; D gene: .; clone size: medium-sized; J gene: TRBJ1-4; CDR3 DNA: TGTGCCAGCAGGACAGAGAATGAAAAACTGTTTTTT; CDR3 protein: CASRTENEKLFF
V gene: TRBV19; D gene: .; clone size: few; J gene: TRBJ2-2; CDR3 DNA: TGTGCCAGTAGTATAGTCGGAGGGCCCGGGGAGCTGTTTTTT; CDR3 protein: CASSIVGGPGELFF
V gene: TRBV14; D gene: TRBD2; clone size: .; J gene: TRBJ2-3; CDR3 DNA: TGTGCCAGCAGCCTTACTAGCGGGGGTGAGACAGATACGCAGTATTTT; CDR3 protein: CASSLTSGGETDTQYF
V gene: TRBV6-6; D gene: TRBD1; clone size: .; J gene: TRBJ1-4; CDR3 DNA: TGTGCCAGCAGCGAAACAGGGGGCAGGGATGAAAAACTGTTTTTT; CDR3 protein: CASSETGGRDEKLFF
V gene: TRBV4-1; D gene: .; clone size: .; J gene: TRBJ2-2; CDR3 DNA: TGCGCCAGCAGCCAAGATCCCCACATGACCTCTTTGGGCGGGGAGCTGTTTTTT; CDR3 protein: CASSQDPHMTSLGGELFF
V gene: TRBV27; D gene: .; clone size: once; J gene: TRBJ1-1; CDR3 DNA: TGTGCCAGCAGTGCAGGGGTGAACACTGAAGCTTTCTTT; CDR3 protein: CASSAGVNTEAFF
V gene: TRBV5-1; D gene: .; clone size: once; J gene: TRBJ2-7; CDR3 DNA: TGCGCCAGCAGCTACCCCGGACAATGGGAGCAGTACTTC; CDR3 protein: CASSYPGQWEQYF